What follows is one TCR beta chain and its context. Its specificity is unknown. The CDR3 runs 16 residues. Germline CDR1 reads LNHDA; CDR2 reads SQIVND (reference sequence). The ends lost 7 bases at V and 8 bases at J; junction bases unmatched: 13. The entry originates in a study of cytomegalovirus exposure and HLA in healthy donors. The study, taken as a whole, reports: For most TCR sequences rarity was the rule, although some public TCRs occurred in many donors. As was reported, the classifier diagnosed cytomegalovirus status with high specificity and sensitivity. TCR beta chains numbering under 200 were designated cytomegalovirus-associated. In vitro confirmation showed a few CMV-associated chains to be CMV antigen specific.

Only in-frame clones appear in the TCRdb table, and some are missing; sequencing was by immunoSEQ multiplex PCR. The table includes about 110,000 clones, around 95% detected once. The sequence came from a woman aged 18 to 35 in good health and CMV-seronegative. Sequenced: PBMCs. The rearrangement joins TRBV19 to TRBJ2-1, with 11 bases fitting TRBD1. The CDR3 spells CASTERLGTGGHEQFF. The CDR3 bases are TGTGCCAGTACCGAGAGGCTTGGGACAGGGGGACATGAGCAGTTCTTC.